Listed here are 26 T cell receptor beta chains from one sample, sequenced in a study of vaccination and CD4 T cells after COVID-19 (dated by TCRdb to the early 2020s). The library was prepared using PCR. Sequencing took place on an Illumina iSeq 100. DNA from cultured CD4+ T cells was subjected to TCR sequencing with the Oncomine TCR Beta short-read assay at the Johns Hopkins FTIC core. Clones were called with MiXCR by TCRdb after fastp trimmed the public reads at Q25, and only in-frame beta chains were retained. Duplicate CDR3 protein sequences are folded into a single record with the most common DNA and genes. Here the sample has some 10,000 distinct CDR3 sequences; around 42% occur a single time. The ten largest make up approximately 30% of the sample. This specimen's treatment or condition label, per the study, means: roughly 10-day PBMC culture with coronavirus spike peptide pools or control peptides (ViraFEST assay).

Their antigens are not known. The sequenced sample was CD4+ T cells from blood, cultured in vitro. These receptors were taken from a human donor who had recovered from COVID-19.

This chain uses TRBV5-1 with TRBJ2-7; no clear D. V was trimmed by 1 base and J by 3 bases, leaving 11 bases between them. Germline loops: CDR1 SGHRS, CDR2 YFSETQ. The CDR3 runs 14 residues. CDR3 amino acids: CASSLLGRFYEQYF. CDR3 coding DNA: TGCGCCAGCAGCTTGTTAGGACGGTTCTACGAGCAGTACTTC. The full variable domain, with the rest looked up from reference TRBV5-1 and TRBJ2-7, is KAGVTQTPRYLIKTRGQQVTLSCSPISGHRSVSWYQQTPGQGLQFLFEYFSETQRNKGNFPGRFSGRQFSNSRSEMNVSTLELGDSALYLCASSLLGRFYEQYFGPGTRLTVT.

The chain uses TRBV18 and TRBJ2-1; 10 positions agree with TRBD2. Germline V gene sequence: CDR1 KGHSH, CDR2 LQKENI. V shed 6 bases and J 4 bases; nucleotides not matched to a gene: 9. This CDR3 spans 16 amino acids. The CDR3 coding sequence is TGTGCCAGCTCCCCTCCAGCGGGGGGGCCGTACAATGAGCAGTTCTTC. It yields the protein CASSPPAGGPYNEQFF.

The chain uses TRBV3-1 and TRBJ2-5; 7 positions agree with TRBD2. Germline values: CDR1 LGHDT, CDR2 YNNKEL (reference sequence). The ends lost 3 bases at V and 6 bases at J; junction bases unmatched: 10. The CDR3 runs 15 residues. The CDR3 loop reads CASSHRPGLKKTQYF. DNA for the CDR3: TGTGCCAGCAGCCATAGGCCGGGACTAAAAAAGACCCAGTACTTC.

This clonotype was counted between two and nine times. The chain carries TRBV7-6 and TRBJ2-5, with a tentative D call TRBD2 (6 bases). CDR1 is SGHVS, CDR2 FNYEAQ, per germline. This CDR3 contains 13 residues. Trimming took 5 bases from V and 5 from J, leaving 12 bases between them. The CDR3 protein is CASSPVTRETQYF. The CDR3, as DNA: TGTGCCAGCAGCCCCGTGACTAGGGAGACCCAGTACTTC.

J is TRBJ1-1 and V is TRBV12-3 or TRBV12-4, with no clear D. This CDR3 contains 13 residues. V was trimmed by 5 bases and J by 0 bases, leaving 7 bases between them. In DNA form, the CDR3 reads TGTGCCAGCAGTGGTCAGATGAACACTGAAGCTTTCTTT. This gives the protein CASSGQMNTEAFF.

The J gene is TRBJ2-7, the V gene TRBV7-9; 12 bases are a match to TRBD1. In germline, CDR1 is SEHNR, CDR2 FQNEAQ (reference sequence). Trimming at V came to 4 bases and at J to 3 bases, leaving 4 bases not matched to a gene. The CDR3 loop spans 15 amino acids. CDR3 residues: CASSSGTGGDYEQYF. The CDR3 nucleotides read TGTGCCAGCAGCTCAGGGACAGGGGGCGACTACGAGCAGTACTTC.

The chain links TRBV6-5 to TRBJ1-3; D remains ambiguous. The CDR3 covers 15 residues. The germline V gene encodes CDR1 MNHEY and CDR2 SVGAGI. The V end lost 4 bases, the J end lost 0 bases, and 10 bases lay between the germline ends. CDR3 nucleotide sequence: TGTGCCAGCAGTTCCCCGGCCTACTCTGGAAACACCATATATTTT. It specifies CASSSPAYSGNTIYF.

This clonotype was recorded a few times. This chain connects TRBV7-2 to TRBJ2-2, with D perhaps TRBD1 (5 bases). The CDR3 consists of 14 residues. Trimming took off 2 bases at V and 5 bases at J, with 9 bases between the two ends. Germline V gene lookup returns CDR1 SGHTA and CDR2 FQGNSA. CDR3 sequence reads: CASSLRPGTGELFF. For the CDR3, the DNA is TGTGCCAGCAGCTTACGGCCAGGGACCGGGGAGCTGTTTTTT.

This clonotype was seen a few times. The V call is TRBV6-5, the J call TRBJ1-2; TRBD1 is a possible D gene (6 bases). The CDR3 has 17 amino acids. V lost 2 bases and J 4 bases, leaving 20 bases between the germline ends. The germline CDR1 and CDR2 sequences are MNHEY and SVGAGI. CDR3 bases: TGTGCCAGCAGTTACGATCCAGGGGAGTGGGGATCCTATGGCTACACCTTC. It translates to CASSYDPGEWGSYGYTF.

The chain links TRBV7-9 to TRBJ1-1, with D possibly being TRBD1 (5 bases). Per the germline V gene, CDR1 is SEHNR and CDR2 is FQNEAQ (reference sequence). Deletions cut 4 bases from V and 3 bases from J, with 18 bases between. The CDR3 totals 16 residues. CDR3: CASSSYKGYSDTEAFF. In DNA, the CDR3 is TGTGCCAGCAGCTCATATAAGGGGTATTCGGACACTGAAGCTTTCTTT.

This chain connects TRBV2 to TRBJ1-1, with a possible D match to TRBD1 (6 bases). This CDR3 is built from 15 residues. V was cut by 8 bases and J by 3 bases, with 19 bases left in between. Germline CDR1 reads SNHLY; CDR2 reads FYNNEI. The CDR3 DNA sequence: TGTGCCAGCTCTCTCAGGGGCAGGGAATACACTGAAGCTTTCTTT. It yields the protein CASSLRGREYTEAFF.

V usage is TRBV6-1 and J usage is TRBJ1-5, with D unclear. The length of the CDR3 is 13 residues. Germline CDR1 is MNHNS and CDR2 is SASEGT. Trimming cost V 3 bases and J 1 base, with 4 bases left between them. The CDR3 DNA reads TGTGCCAGCAGTGATGTCAGCAATCAGCCCCAGCATTTT. It translates to CASSDVSNQPQHF.

The rearrangement links TRBV12-3 or TRBV12-4 to TRBJ2-7, with 7 bases identical to TRBD2. The length of the CDR3 is 15 residues. With 3 bases clipped from V and 7 bases from J, the junction kept 12 bases outside the gene matches. The CDR3 is CASSFLSGDPREQYF. The DNA for the CDR3 is TGTGCCAGCAGTTTCCTCAGCGGGGACCCACGGGAGCAGTACTTC.

The V and J genes are TRBV10-3 and TRBJ2-7; D unclear. Trimming pared 0 bases from V and 6 bases from J, leaving 15 bases between. Per germline, CDR1 ENHRY and CDR2 SYGVKD. The length of the CDR3 is 15 residues. CDR3 in DNA: TGTGCCATCAGTGAGTCAGATATTCCCTACGTCGAGCAGTACTTC. Amino acids: CAISESDIPYVEQYF.

This clonotype appeared a few times. CDR3: CASSSRKGRLGGYTF. CDR3 sequence (DNA): TGTGCCAGCAGTTCGCGTAAGGGAAGGTTAGGGGGCTACACCTTC. This rearrangement joins TRBV28 to TRBJ1-2; D is unresolved. Germline CDR1 reads MDHEN; CDR2 reads SYDVKM. V was shortened by 4 bases and J by 8 bases, with 20 bases between the two germline ends. This CDR3 spans 15 amino acids.

The sample holds one count of this clonotype. The chain employs TRBV29-1 and TRBJ1-2; D possibly corresponds to TRBD1 (6 bases). The germline gives CDR1 SQVTM, CDR2 ANQGSEA. CDR3 length: 14 amino acids. Trimming removed 0 bases at V and 1 base at J, with 9 bases between. CDR3 DNA sequence: TGCAGCGTTGAAGAGCGGGGGCTTAACTATGGCTACACCTTC. This codes for CSVEERGLNYGYTF.

The CDR3: CASSYSERGELFF. In DNA form, the CDR3 reads TGTGCCAGCAGTTACTCTGAGCGGGGGGAGCTGTTTTTT. V is TRBV6-5 and J is TRBJ2-2; D might be TRBD2 (5 bases). The CDR3 is 13 amino acids. V was pared by 0 bases and J by 8 bases, with 7 bases between. From germline, CDR1 is MNHEY and CDR2 SVGAGI.

The chain is built from TRBV7-2 and TRBJ2-7, with D tentatively TRBD2 (5 bases). Trimming cost V 9 bases and J 3 bases, with 15 bases left between them. The CDR3 totals 13 residues. Germline CDR1 SGHTA, CDR2 FQGNSA. The CDR3 DNA is TGTGCCAGTGCGGGTGGATGGGGCTACGAGCAGTACTTC. Translation: CASAGGWGYEQYF.

The chain joins TRBV6-1 to TRBJ2-1, with D unresolved. Germline loops: CDR1 MNHNS, CDR2 SASEGT. The CDR3 is 14 residues long. V dropped 6 bases and J dropped 1 base, with 10 bases sitting between them. The CDR3 is CASRSARSYNEQFF. CDR3 nucleotides: TGTGCCAGCAGGTCCGCTAGGTCCTACAATGAGCAGTTCTTC.

This chain connects TRBV19 to TRBJ2-5, with D maybe TRBD2 (6 bases). V was cut by 4 bases and J by 5 bases, with 14 bases left in between. The CDR3 is made up of 14 amino acids. Germline-derived CDR1 and CDR2 are LNHDA and SQIVND (reference sequence). The CDR3 DNA sequence: TGTGCCAGTAGTAGGAGGGGTCAGTGGGAGACCCAGTACTTC. This sequence encodes CASSRRGQWETQYF.

This clonotype has a handful of counts. This chain links TRBV9 with TRBJ1-2, with TRBD1 as a possible D gene (5 bases). V shed 4 bases and J shed 3 bases, with 13 bases lying between them. This CDR3 has 14 amino acids. Germline CDR1 and CDR2: SGDLS and YYNGEE. The CDR3 spells CASSNQGSDYGYTF. The CDR3 bases are TGTGCCAGCAGCAACCAGGGTTCGGACTATGGCTACACCTTC.

This clonotype came up a few times. The J gene is TRBJ1-2, the V gene TRBV23-1; no clear D. TRBV23-1 qualifies as an ORF whose function is uncertain. The germline V and J ends were trimmed by 0 bases and 9 bases, with 20 bases remaining between them. This CDR3 has 16 residues. CDR3 sequence: CASSQSWPLPSGSYTF. The CDR3 bases are TGCGCCAGCAGTCAATCGTGGCCCTTACCCTCCGGAAGCTACACCTTC.

This clonotype was counted a few times. The chain combines TRBV18 with TRBJ1-1; D is unclear. The germline V gene encodes CDR1 KGHSH and CDR2 LQKENI. V lost 2 bases and J 6 bases, leaving 7 bases between the germline ends. The CDR3 contains 12 residues. The CDR3 reads CASSPRTAEAFF. CDR3 bases: TGTGCCAGCTCACCAAGGACTGCTGAAGCTTTCTTT.

The rearrangement links TRBV3-1 to TRBJ2-5, with 8 bases matching TRBD1. J lost 4 bases, V lost 6 bases, and 7 bases had no gene match. The CDR3 runs to 14 residues. Germline CDR1 reads LGHDT; CDR2 reads YNNKEL (reference sequence). The DNA of the CDR3 is TGTGCCAGCAGACCCCAGGGGGCAGGAGAGACCCAGTACTTC. Protein sequence: CASRPQGAGETQYF.

The chain uses TRBV11-2 and TRBJ2-3, with 12 nucleotides matching TRBD2. CDR3 length equals 16 residues. Germline V lookup: CDR1 SGHAT, CDR2 FQNNGV. V lost 7 bases to trimming and J lost 5 bases; unmatched junction nucleotides: 10. The CDR3 DNA reads TGTGCCAGCAAGGCCCTAGCGGGGGGGCCCGTAGATACGCAGTATTTT. Translated: CASKALAGGPVDTQYF.

This clonotype has more than one count but fewer than ten. The rearrangement links TRBV19 to TRBJ1-6, with TRBD1 identical over 10 bases. V dropped 7 bases and J dropped 7; count of bases not matched to a gene: 1. Germline CDR1 and CDR2: LNHDA and SQIVND (reference sequence). The CDR3 spans 13 residues. The CDR3 loop is CASTTGGNSPLHF. The CDR3 nucleotides are TGTGCCAGTACGACAGGGGGCAATTCACCCCTCCACTTT.